These T cell receptor beta chains were read from a single sample in a study of blood T cell repertoires in COVID-19. Clones were read by immunoSEQ multiplex PCR, and TCRdb kept only the in-frame ones, dropping some. The sample has 150,000 to 200,000 clones, roughly three quarters seen once. The sequenced sample consisted of peripheral blood. The receptors shown here come from a woman aged 40 to 50 with COVID-19, enrolled during active disease. Both conserved end residues are part of each CDR3. A D gene is named only where the DNA matches it firmly. Clone size is not always given. Where it is, it says once, few, many or a class for expanded clones.

size	V	length	J	D	CDR3	DNA
NA	TRBV29-1	13	TRBJ2-7	TRBD1	CSSGTGQSYEQYF	TGCAGCTCGGGGACAGGGCAAAGCTACGAGCAGTACTTC
NA	TRBV5-8	15	TRBJ1-1	NA	CASSLGEVRNTEAFF	TGTGCCAGCAGCTTAGGAGAGGTCAGGAACACTGAAGCTTTCTTT
NA	TRBV6-1	15	TRBJ1-1	NA	CASSEGGRVNTEAFF	TGTGCCAGCAGTGAAGGAGGCAGGGTGAACACTGAAGCTTTCTTT
once	TRBV19	15	TRBJ1-6	TRBD1	CASSATGGINSPLHF	TGTGCCAGTAGTGCGACAGGGGGCATAAATTCACCCCTCCACTTT
NA	TRBV25-1	16	TRBJ2-1	TRBD2	CASSSGGTSGFNEQFF	TGTGCCAGCAGTTCTGGAGGGACTAGCGGGTTCAATGAGCAGTTCTTC
NA	TRBV7-9	15	TRBJ2-7	NA	CASSAATGTTYEQYF	TGTGCCAGCAGCGCCGCCACCGGGACAACCTACGAGCAGTACTTC
few	TRBV7-6	16	TRBJ1-1	TRBD1	CASSGDRGVLGTEAFF	TGTGCCAGCAGCGGGGACAGGGGAGTCCTGGGCACTGAAGCTTTCTTT
few	TRBV7-2	15	TRBJ2-7	NA	CASSHTRTDGGEQYF	TGTGCCAGCAGCCACACCCGGACGGACGGCGGGGAGCAGTACTTC
NA	TRBV3-1/TRBV3-2	14	TRBJ1-4	NA	CASSQAGGIQKLFF	TGTGCCAGCAGCCAAGCCGGGGGTATTCAAAAACTGTTTTTT
once	TRBV5-1	14	TRBJ2-7	NA	CASRTDVSSYEQYF	TGCGCCAGCCGGACAGACGTGAGCTCCTACGAGCAGTACTTC
many	TRBV27	16	TRBJ2-7	NA	CASRHLRETGSYEQYF	TGTGCCAGCAGACACCTTCGGGAGACGGGCTCCTACGAGCAGTACTTC
NA	TRBV5-1	15	TRBJ1-6	NA	CASSSSSSYNSPLHF	TGCGCCAGCAGCTCTAGTAGCTCCTATAATTCACCCCTCCACTTT
NA	TRBV6-4	13	TRBJ2-1	NA	CASSEWRNNEQFF	TGTGCCAGCAGTGAGTGGCGGAACAATGAGCAGTTCTTC
NA	TRBV10-1	13	TRBJ2-2	NA	CASSEGIAGELFF	TGCGCCAGCAGTGAGGGTATAGCCGGGGAGCTGTTTTTT
many	TRBV10-1	19	TRBJ2-5	TRBD2	CASSESDSGRGNPKETQYF	TGCGCCAGCAGTGAGTCCGATTCGGGGCGGGGGAACCCGAAAGAGACCCAGTACTTC
once	TRBV15	15	TRBJ1-2	TRBD1	CATSSDTGTGAGYTF	TGTGCCACCAGCAGCGATACCGGGACAGGGGCGGGCTACACCTTC
few	TRBV6-5	13	TRBJ2-1	TRBD2	CASNPSGRYEQFF	TGTGCCAGCAACCCTAGCGGGAGGTATGAGCAGTTCTTC
NA	TRBV18	18	TRBJ1-5	NA	CASSHRQAGTHSNQPQHF	TGTGCCAGCTCACACCGACAAGCCGGTACCCATAGCAATCAGCCCCAGCATTTT
NA	TRBV5-1	14	TRBJ2-3	TRBD2	CASLLAGDTDTQYF	TGCGCCAGCTTACTAGCGGGGGACACAGATACGCAGTATTTT
NA	TRBV24-1	14	TRBJ1-2	NA	CATSDRTANYGYTF	TGTGCCACCAGTGATAGAACAGCAAACTATGGCTACACCTTC
NA	TRBV7-2	15	TRBJ1-6	NA	CASSLLGLNNSPLHF	TGTGCCAGCAGCCTCCTGGGACTGAATAATTCACCCCTCCACTTT
NA	TRBV28	17	TRBJ2-7	TRBD2	CASSSPRGALQSYEQYF	TGTGCCAGCAGTTCCCCGCGGGGGGCCCTGCAGTCCTACGAGCAGTACTTC
NA	TRBV6-5	16	TRBJ1-2	NA	CASSYVSRGGADGYTF	TGTGCCAGCAGTTACGTTTCCCGAGGGGGGGCGGATGGCTACACCTTC
NA	TRBV5-1	16	TRBJ1-2	TRBD1	CASSPWTGVLEGGYTF	TGCGCCAGCAGCCCGTGGACAGGGGTTCTAGAGGGTGGCTACACCTTC
few	TRBV5-1	14	TRBJ2-2	NA	CASSLYRAGGELFF	TGCGCCAGCAGCTTATACAGGGCAGGCGGGGAGCTGTTTTTT
NA	TRBV2	15	TRBJ1-3	NA	CASSEARSSGNTIYF	TGTGCCAGCAGTGAAGCGAGGAGCTCTGGAAACACCATATATTTT
NA	TRBV6-1	16	TRBJ1-3	NA	CASSAGMGNSGNTIYF	TGTGCCAGCAGTGCGGGGATGGGGAACTCTGGAAACACCATATATTTT
NA	TRBV11-1	15	TRBJ1-2	NA	CASSLDPTLNYGYTF	TGTGCCAGCAGCCTCGACCCGACTCTTAACTATGGCTACACCTTC
NA	TRBV27	15	TRBJ1-2	NA	CASSLGTGGSYGYTF	TGTGCCAGCAGTTTGGGGACGGGAGGGAGCTATGGCTACACCTTC
NA	TRBV27	12	TRBJ1-2	NA	CASSLSGDGYTF	TGTGCCAGCAGTTTATCAGGGGATGGCTACACCTTC
few	TRBV18	15	TRBJ1-2	TRBD1	CASSPRDRGPYGYTF	TGTGCCAGCTCACCACGGGACAGGGGGCCATATGGCTACACCTTC
once	TRBV27	16	TRBJ2-4	TRBD2	CASSLLGGGAKNIQYF	TGTGCCAGCAGTTTATTGGGCGGGGGAGCCAAAAACATTCAGTACTTC
many	TRBV6-5	15	TRBJ2-3	TRBD2	CASSPLAGGEGTQYF	TGTGCCAGCAGTCCTTTAGCGGGGGGGGAGGGTACGCAGTATTTT
once	TRBV24-1	13	TRBJ2-1	NA	CATSGTGIDEQFF	TGTGCCACCAGTGGTACAGGGATAGATGAGCAGTTCTTC
NA	TRBV6-1	19	TRBJ2-3	TRBD2	CASSETSGIVLSSTDTQYF	TGTGCCAGCAGTGAGACTAGCGGGATCGTACTTTCTAGCACAGATACGCAGTATTTT
once	TRBV5-1	14	TRBJ1-2	NA	CASSLGRSNYGYTF	TGCGCCAGCAGCTTGGGTCGCAGTAACTATGGCTACACCTTC
NA	TRBV29-1	11	TRBJ2-3	TRBD1	CSATGGDTQYF	TGCAGCGCGACAGGGGGAGATACGCAGTATTTT
few	TRBV5-6	15	TRBJ1-1	NA	CASSFEAGWNTEAFF	TGTGCCAGCAGCTTTGAGGCAGGGTGGAACACTGAAGCTTTCTTT
NA	TRBV9	13	TRBJ2-5	TRBD1	CASSVGTGETQYF	TGTGCCAGCAGCGTTGGGACAGGGGAGACCCAGTACTTC
NA	TRBV5-1	13	TRBJ1-2	NA	CASNQEGGYGYTF	TGCGCCAGCAATCAAGAGGGTGGCTATGGCTACACCTTC
NA	TRBV29-1	13	TRBJ1-2	TRBD1	CSVERGPRYGYTF	TGCAGCGTTGAAAGGGGGCCCCGCTATGGCTACACCTTC
NA	TRBV12-5	15	TRBJ2-3	TRBD1	CASGLGDRVTDTQYF	TGTGCTAGTGGTTTAGGGGACAGGGTCACAGATACGCAGTATTTT
NA	TRBV24-1	15	TRBJ2-1	TRBD2	CATSDAGTSWDEQFF	TGTGCCACCAGTGATGCCGGGACTAGCTGGGATGAGCAGTTCTTC
NA	TRBV18	15	TRBJ1-1	NA	CASSPRSGENTEAFF	TGTGCCAGCTCACCACGCTCAGGGGAGAACACTGAAGCTTTCTTT
NA	TRBV24-1	14	TRBJ2-2	TRBD1	CATSRTGNTGELFF	TGTGCCACCAGTCGGACAGGGAACACCGGGGAGCTGTTTTTT
NA	TRBV30	14	TRBJ2-3	NA	CACRDGVLTDTQYF	TGTGCCTGCCGAGACGGGGTCCTCACAGATACGCAGTATTTT
NA	TRBV15	15	TRBJ2-7	NA	CATSRDGGSSYEQYF	TGTGCCACCAGCAGAGATGGGGGGTCCTCTTACGAGCAGTACTTC
NA	TRBV3-1/TRBV3-2	16	TRBJ2-5	NA	CASSRNLGLPGETQYF	TGTGCCAGCAGCCGGAATCTGGGACTCCCTGGGGAGACCCAGTACTTC
NA	TRBV5-6	14	TRBJ1-2	NA	CASSLIPPGGGYTF	TGTGCCAGCAGCTTGATCCCCCCGGGGGGAGGCTACACCTTC
few	TRBV11-2	14	TRBJ1-6	TRBD1	CASRSQGYNSPLHF	TGTGCCAGCAGATCACAGGGGTATAATTCACCCCTCCACTTT
NA	TRBV6-5	13	TRBJ1-3	NA	CASSYGRGDTIYF	TGTGCCAGCAGTTATGGACGGGGGGACACCATATATTTT
NA	TRBV29-1	13	TRBJ2-3	TRBD2	CSVDGGGSDTQYF	TGCAGCGTTGATGGCGGGGGGTCAGATACGCAGTATTTT
few	TRBV5-4	16	TRBJ2-7	TRBD2	CASSSLTAGGSYEQYF	TGTGCCAGCAGCTCCCTAACAGCGGGGGGATCCTACGAGCAGTACTTC
NA	TRBV11-2	17	TRBJ2-5	NA	CASSLDRRGGRRETQYF	TGTGCCAGCAGCTTAGATCGGCGCGGGGGCCGTCGGGAGACCCAGTACTTC
NA	TRBV6-1	16	TRBJ2-5	TRBD1	CASSVLPGQSKETQYF	TGTGCCAGCAGTGTCCTGCCGGGACAGTCAAAAGAGACCCAGTACTTC